A selection of T cell receptor beta chains follows, all from one sample in a study of shared clonotypes between healthy human individuals. The table came from immunoSEQ multiplex PCR; TCRdb's copy has only in-frame clones and leaves some out. The sample holds 650,000 to 750,000 clones, less than 80% seen once. The material sequenced was memory CD4+ T cells sorted from blood. These receptors all come from a woman aged 30 to 39 in good health. CDR3s include the opening cysteine and the closing phenylalanine or tryptophan. Size tells how often a clone was seen (once, few, many) or the class of an expanded clone, and some rows leave it out.

>NA|TRBV28
CASCQGGTGELFF
>few|TRBV13
CASTIRTSGRAYEQYF
>NA|TRBV27
CASSFGTSGSTGELFF
>NA|TRBV5-1
CASSLAQSSYNEQFF
>few|TRBV5-1
CASSAIGDRLEQYF
>NA|TRBV9
CASSVQTGAVDEKLFF
>NA|TRBV10-3
CAISELGGDGQPQHF
>NA|TRBV10-3
CAIARGGSGTGELFF
>once|TRBV2
CASNPGQGENTIYF
>NA|TRBV18
CASSSRENTGELFF
>NA|TRBV9
CASSYGLTLRADEKLFF
>NA|TRBV2
CASSEDGAGGKETQYF
>NA|TRBV18
CASSPGPGDRGPYEQYF
>once|TRBV6-1
CASSVESGRTKFF
>once|TRBV19
CAKPGLAKRHAYEQYF
>NA|TRBV14
CASSLNSGNTIYF
>NA|TRBV2
CASSGQGFLTDTQYF
>NA|TRBV7-9
CASSPPGGQETQYF
>NA|TRBV5-5
CASSLYDSNQPQHF
>NA|TRBV5-1
CASRGGASGNTIYF
>once|TRBV28
CASSLWGAWGGTEAFF
>NA|TRBV10-2
CAGSLGLDTDTQYF
>NA|TRBV27
CASSLLGRINEQFF
>NA|TRBV21-1
CASSKGGTSPAATNEKLFF
>NA|TRBV7-3
CASSLTAVYGYTF
>NA|TRBV18
CASSPQLAGGAYEQYF
>NA|TRBV6-1
CASSEMSFSGNTIYF
>NA|TRBV27
CATKNRVAYNEQFF
>few|TRBV29-1
CSVGDDEGYGYTF
>NA|TRBV15
CATSSDTAASHVQTQYF
>few|TRBV5-4
CASSPAQGGTEAFF
>NA|TRBV25-1
CASSEARSRDNEQFF
>once|TRBV27
CATKDRGRGREQYF
>NA|TRBV10-3
CAINTGQVEETQYF
>NA|TRBV28
CASSTRRGGGYNEQFF
>NA|TRBV18
CASSPPDILYGYTF
>NA|TRBV29-1
CSVEPKQKNTEAFF
>NA|TRBV5-4
CASSLAAATNEKLFF
>NA|TRBV5-5
CASSLGAIPYNEQFF
>once|TRBV11-2
CASRHWSLTDSGNTIYF
>NA|TRBV15
CATSRLRTGNYGYTF
>NA|TRBV9
CASSVTSGNYEQYF
>NA|TRBV6-6
CATSEVTGDEQYF
>NA|TRBV5-1
CASRRTGADEQYF
>NA|TRBV4-1
CASSQGALVSPYEQYF